These T cell receptor beta chains were read from a single sample in a study of blood T cell repertoires in COVID-19. Profiled with immunoSEQ multiplex PCR; TCRdb holds only in-frame clones, not every one. The sample records around 330,000 clones, approximately 90% being singletons. The sequencing sample was made of peripheral blood. These receptors were taken from a woman younger than 45 with COVID-19, enrolled during active disease. The conserved cysteine and the conserved F or W are not part of the CDR3 here. The D gene is left open where the match is weak.

j_call d_call v_call cdr3_aa
TRBJ2-1 TRBD2 TRBV19 ASRRLLAGTSYNEQF
TRBJ1-5 . TRBV7-2 ASSLVGRGQPQH
TRBJ2-7 TRBD2 TRBV10-1 ASSSGVNYEQY
TRBJ2-1 TRBD2 TRBV24-1 ATSDLSGGPYNEQF
TRBJ2-5 TRBD1 TRBV5-1 ASSYTGTGDETQY
TRBJ1-4 TRBD1 TRBV5-1 ASSLRGTGSTNEKLF
TRBJ1-1 . TRBV27 ASSSLDADSNTEAF
TRBJ2-2 TRBD2 TRBV11-1 ASSLARWTSLATGELF
TRBJ2-1 . TRBV30 AWGRKAISYNEQF
TRBJ2-5 . TRBV6-2/TRBV6-3 ASSRTAQETQY
TRBJ1-2 . TRBV2 ASSESRGNYGYT
TRBJ1-1 TRBD1 TRBV3-1/TRBV3-2 ASSQDDRAQTEAF
TRBJ1-2 . TRBV7-2 ASSNTGRAA
TRBJ1-1 TRBD1 TRBV5-1 ASSRGTGANTEAF
TRBJ1-5 TRBD1 TRBV27 ASSLTPGGNQPQH
TRBJ1-4 . TRBV18 ASSPLTGSTNEKLF
TRBJ1-2 . TRBV2 ASSGITNGYT
TRBJ2-7 TRBD1 TRBV15 ATSRGDRGIREQY
TRBJ2-7 . TRBV30 AWGGSGYEQY
TRBJ1-1 . TRBV7-2 ASSTATGGRTEAF
TRBJ2-2 . TRBV9 ASSVVGLSGRTGELF
TRBJ1-1 . TRBV28 ASLYRVDDTEAF
TRBJ1-2 TRBD1 TRBV29-1 SVPRTGAGGYT
TRBJ2-5 TRBD2 TRBV5-1 ASSTTSGVETQY
TRBJ2-5 . TRBV10-3 AISDRQEETQY
TRBJ1-5 TRBD1 TRBV28 ASSPQGGGNQPQH
TRBJ1-2 . TRBV7-2 ASSLEPYYGYT
TRBJ1-3 . TRBV12-3/TRBV12-4 ASSFSGDTIY
TRBJ2-2 . TRBV7-8 ASSPLERYTGELF
TRBJ1-4 TRBD1 TRBV7-9 ASSGRDSPEKLF
TRBJ2-2 . TRBV5-1 ASSPLQRQDHGGELF
TRBJ1-3 TRBD1 TRBV2 ASRAGGSGNTIY
TRBJ1-3 . TRBV6-5 ASSPRTASGNTIY
TRBJ1-2 TRBD1 TRBV4-1 ASSQDGTAYFYGYT
TRBJ2-7 . TRBV7-2 ASSLDSSNRIYEQY
TRBJ1-5 . TRBV2 ASVGGLSNQPQH
TRBJ1-2 TRBD1 TRBV7-3 ASSLEQGADYGYT
TRBJ1-5 . TRBV7-2 ASSSQGPSNQPQH
TRBJ1-1 TRBD1 TRBV30 AWTIDRVNTEAF
TRBJ1-2 . TRBV24-1 ATSALDSQGGYT
TRBJ1-4 . TRBV5-6 ASSLLFPGKLF
TRBJ1-2 TRBD1 TRBV11-3 ASSLVLRDRVLGYT
TRBJ1-1 . TRBV28 ASSGRLRL
TRBJ1-1 . TRBV9 ASSVDRGGGNTEAF
TRBJ2-2 TRBD1 TRBV19 ASQGQGHTGELF